The sequence of this T cell receptor (beta chain) was determined in a study of T cell repertoires in cytomegalovirus infection. Study background: In the study, CMV epitopes included recently identified HLA-C-restricted and well-studied HLA-B-restricted ones. Public TCR beta signature analysis indicated the presence of both CMV infection and matching HLA type.

On this clonotype: Its target is unknown.

The study, taken as a whole, reports: The study found HLA-C-restricted CMV-specific TCR beta clonotypes dominating the ex vivo response.

Each CDR3 protein is one row after TCRdb ran MiXCR on the reads. The repertoire consists of some 940,000 distinct CDR3 sequences, with under 40% occurring once and the leading ten covering about an eighth. Deletions cut 5 bases from V and 4 bases from J, with 14 bases between. The V gene's germline CDR1 is MNHNY and CDR2 SVGAGI (reference sequence). The CDR3 contains 15 residues. Sequenced here: cultured CD8+ T cells from PBMCs, sampled from culture after CMV antigen stimulation. V usage is TRBV6-6 and J usage is TRBJ1-4, with D possibly matching TRBD1 (6 bases). The sequence derives from a human donor in good health (CMV status not recorded). Some clones in this sample may be carry-over from other donors' samples. CDR3 protein: CASSIDRQINEKLFF. Here the CDR3 DNA reads TGTGCCAGCAGTATAGACAGGCAAATTAATGAAAAACTGTTTTTT.